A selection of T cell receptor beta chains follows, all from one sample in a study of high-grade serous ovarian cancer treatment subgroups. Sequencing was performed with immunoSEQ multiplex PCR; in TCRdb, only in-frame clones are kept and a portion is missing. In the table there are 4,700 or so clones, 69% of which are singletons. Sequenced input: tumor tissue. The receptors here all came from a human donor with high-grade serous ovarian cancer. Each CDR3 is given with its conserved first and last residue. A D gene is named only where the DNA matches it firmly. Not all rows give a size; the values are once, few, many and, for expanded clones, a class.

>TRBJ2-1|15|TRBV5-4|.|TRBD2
TGTGCCAGCAGCTCCATAGCGGGGGGGTCGGATGAGCAGTTCTTC
CASSSIAGGSDEQFF
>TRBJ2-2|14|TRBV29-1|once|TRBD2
TGCAGCGTCAAAAGGGAGGGAGAAACCGGGGAGCTGTTTTTT
CSVKREGETGELFF
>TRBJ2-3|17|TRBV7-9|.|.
TGTGCCAGCAGCCAAGGGGGGGCAGGGGATCGTACAGATACGCAGTATTTT
CASSQGGAGDRTDTQYF
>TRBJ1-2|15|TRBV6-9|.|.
TGTGCCAGCAGTCTGACGGGGGGCTCCGGGGAGGGCTACACCTTC
CASSLTGGSGEGYTF
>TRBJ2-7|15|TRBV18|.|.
TGTGCCAGCTCACCCCCTAAAGGAGATCTCTACGAGCAGTACTTC
CASSPPKGDLYEQYF
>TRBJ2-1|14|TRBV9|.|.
TGTGCCAGCGCCCCATCCCCGACCCACAATGAGCAGTTCTTC
CASAPSPTHNEQFF
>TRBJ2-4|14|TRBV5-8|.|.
TGTGCCAGCAGCTTGGGTCAGGGTGAAAACATTCAGTACTTC
CASSLGQGENIQYF
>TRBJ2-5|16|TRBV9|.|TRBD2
TGTGCCAGCAGCGGACCAAGGACTAGCGGAAGAGAGGCCCAGTACTTC
CASSGPRTSGREAQYF
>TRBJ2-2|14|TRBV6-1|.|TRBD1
TGTGCCAGCAGTGGGGGACAGGCGACCGGGGAGCTGTTTTTT
CASSGGQATGELFF
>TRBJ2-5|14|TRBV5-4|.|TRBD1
TGTGCCAGCAGCCAGACAGGGCAAAAAGAGACCCAGTACTTC
CASSQTGQKETQYF
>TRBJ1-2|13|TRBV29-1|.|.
TGCAGCGTAGACCCCAGGGAAAACTATGGCTACACCTTC
CSVDPRENYGYTF
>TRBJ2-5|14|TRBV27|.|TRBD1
TGTGCCAGCAGTCGGGACAGGGATGTCGGGACCCAGTACTTC
CASSRDRDVGTQYF
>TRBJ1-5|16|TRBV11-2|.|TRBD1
TGTGCCAGCAGCTTAGCTTCCGGGACAGGGGTCCAGCCCCAGCATTTT
CASSLASGTGVQPQHF
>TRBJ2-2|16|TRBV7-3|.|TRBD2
TGTGCCAGCAGCTTAATGGCGGGGGGGCGCACCGGGGAGCTGTTTTTT
CASSLMAGGRTGELFF
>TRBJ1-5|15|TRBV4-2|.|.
TGTGCCAGCAGCCAAGGGAGAGGTATAGGTCAGCCCCAGCATTTT
CASSQGRGIGQPQHF
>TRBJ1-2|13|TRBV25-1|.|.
TGTGCCAGCAGTGAATCTCTGGACTATGGCTACACCTTC
CASSESLDYGYTF
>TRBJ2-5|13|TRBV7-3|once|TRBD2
TGTGCCAGCAGCTTCAGGGAGGGGGAGACCCAGTACTTC
CASSFREGETQYF
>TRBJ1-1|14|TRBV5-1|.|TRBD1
TGCGCCAGCAGACAGGGACAGGCGAACACTGAAGCTTTCTTT
CASRQGQANTEAFF
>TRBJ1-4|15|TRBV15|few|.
TGTGCCACCAGCAGAGGTCAGGGTGGGAGTGAAAAACTGTTTTTT
CATSRGQGGSEKLFF
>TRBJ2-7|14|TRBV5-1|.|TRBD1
TGCGCCAGCTGTGTTTGGGACAGGGCCGACGAGCAGTACTTC
CASCVWDRADEQYF
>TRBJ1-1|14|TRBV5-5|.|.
TGTGCCAGCAGCTTGGGACAGGTGAACACTGAAGCTTTCTTT
CASSLGQVNTEAFF
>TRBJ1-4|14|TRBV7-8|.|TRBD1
TGTGCCAGCAGCTTACGGGACAGGGATGAAAAACTGTTTTTT
CASSLRDRDEKLFF
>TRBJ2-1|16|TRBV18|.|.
TGTGCCAGCTCACTACCGGGACACCGAGGGGACAATGAGCAGTTCTTC
CASSLPGHRGDNEQFF
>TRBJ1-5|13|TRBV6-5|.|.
TGTGCCAGCAGTGAAGGCTTTGGGTTTCCCCAGCATTTT
CASSEGFGFPQHF
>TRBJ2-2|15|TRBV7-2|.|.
TGTGCCAGCAGCTTAGGCTCCCATAACACCGGGGAGCTGTTTTTT
CASSLGSHNTGELFF
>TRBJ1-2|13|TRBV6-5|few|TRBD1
TGTGCCAGCAGTCCGGGGACAGGGTACGGCTACACCTTC
CASSPGTGYGYTF
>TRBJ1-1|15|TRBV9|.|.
TGTGCCAGCAGCCTAGTGGGCGACCCGAACACTGAAGCTTTCTTT
CASSLVGDPNTEAFF
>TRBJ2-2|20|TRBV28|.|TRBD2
TGTGCCAGCAGTTCAGACCATAGGACTAGCGGGGCCCGGAACACCGGGGAGCTGTTTTTT
CASSSDHRTSGARNTGELFF
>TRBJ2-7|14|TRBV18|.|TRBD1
TGTGCCAGCTCATGGGACAGGGTCCGGGACGAGCAGTACTTC
CASSWDRVRDEQYF
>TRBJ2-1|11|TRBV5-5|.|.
TGTGCCAGCAGCTTGGTGGGTGAGCAGTTCTTC
CASSLVGEQFF
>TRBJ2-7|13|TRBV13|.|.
TGTGCCAGCAGCCCCCTTTCAGCGCGTGTGCAGTACTTC
CASSPLSARVQYF